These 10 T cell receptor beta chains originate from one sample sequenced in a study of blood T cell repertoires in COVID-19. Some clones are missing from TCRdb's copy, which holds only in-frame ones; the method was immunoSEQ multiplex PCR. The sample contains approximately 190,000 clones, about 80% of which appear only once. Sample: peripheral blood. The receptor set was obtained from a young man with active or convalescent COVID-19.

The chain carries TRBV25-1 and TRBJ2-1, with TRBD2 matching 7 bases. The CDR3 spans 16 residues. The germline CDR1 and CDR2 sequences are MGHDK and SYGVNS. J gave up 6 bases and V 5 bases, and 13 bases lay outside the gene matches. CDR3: CASSPSRDYPRNEQFF. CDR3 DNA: TGTGCCAGCAGTCCATCCCGGGACTATCCTCGCAATGAGCAGTTCTTC.

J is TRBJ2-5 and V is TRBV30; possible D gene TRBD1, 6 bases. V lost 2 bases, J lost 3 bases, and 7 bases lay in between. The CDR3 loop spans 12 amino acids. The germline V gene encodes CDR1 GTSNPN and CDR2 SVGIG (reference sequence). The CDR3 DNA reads TGTGCCTGGAGTAAGGGGGAAGAGACCCAGTACTTC. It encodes CAWSKGEETQYF. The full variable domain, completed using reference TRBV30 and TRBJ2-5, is SQTIHQWPATLVQPVGSPLSLECTVEGTSNPNLYWYRQAAGRGLQLLFYSVGIGQISSEVPQNLSASRPQDRQFILSSKKLLLSDSGFYLCAWSKGEETQYFGPGTRLLVL.

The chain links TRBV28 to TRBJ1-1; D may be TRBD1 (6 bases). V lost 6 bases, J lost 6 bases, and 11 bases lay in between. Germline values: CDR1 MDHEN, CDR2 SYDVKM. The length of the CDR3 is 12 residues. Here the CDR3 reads CASSRGGSEAFF. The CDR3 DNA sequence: TGTGCCAGCAGCAGGGGTGGTTCTGAAGCTTTCTTT.

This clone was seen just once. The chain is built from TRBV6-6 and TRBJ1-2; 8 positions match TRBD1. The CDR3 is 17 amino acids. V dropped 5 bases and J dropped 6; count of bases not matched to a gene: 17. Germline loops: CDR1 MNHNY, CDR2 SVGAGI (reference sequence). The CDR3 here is CASSHPSRTGLGDGYTF. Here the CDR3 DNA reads TGTGCCAGCAGTCACCCTTCCCGGACAGGGCTGGGAGATGGCTACACCTTC.

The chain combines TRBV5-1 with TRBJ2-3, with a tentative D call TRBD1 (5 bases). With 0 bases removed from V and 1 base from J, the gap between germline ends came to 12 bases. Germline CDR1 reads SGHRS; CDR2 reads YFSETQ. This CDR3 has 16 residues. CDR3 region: CASSLGTLGGTDTQYF. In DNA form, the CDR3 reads TGCGCCAGCAGCTTGGGGACGTTAGGGGGCACAGATACGCAGTATTTT.

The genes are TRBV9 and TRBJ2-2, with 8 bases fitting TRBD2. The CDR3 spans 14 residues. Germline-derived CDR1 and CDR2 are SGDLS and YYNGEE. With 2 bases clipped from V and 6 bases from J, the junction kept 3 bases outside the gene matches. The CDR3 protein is CASSVGRAPGELFF. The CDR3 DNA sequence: TGTGCCAGCAGCGTCGGGAGGGCCCCCGGGGAGCTGTTTTTT.

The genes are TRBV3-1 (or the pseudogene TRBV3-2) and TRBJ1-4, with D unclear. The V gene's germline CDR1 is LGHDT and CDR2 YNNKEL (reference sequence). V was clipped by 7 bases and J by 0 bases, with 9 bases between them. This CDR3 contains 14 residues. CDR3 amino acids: CASMEGSTNEKLFF. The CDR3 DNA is TGTGCCAGCATGGAGGGATCAACTAATGAAAAACTGTTTTTT.

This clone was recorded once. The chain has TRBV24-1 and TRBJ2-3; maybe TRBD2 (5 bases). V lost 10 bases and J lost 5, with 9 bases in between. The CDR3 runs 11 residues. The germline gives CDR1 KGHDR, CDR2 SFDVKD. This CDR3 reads CATEGIDTQYF. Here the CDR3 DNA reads TGTGCCACAGAGGGAATAGATACGCAGTATTTT.

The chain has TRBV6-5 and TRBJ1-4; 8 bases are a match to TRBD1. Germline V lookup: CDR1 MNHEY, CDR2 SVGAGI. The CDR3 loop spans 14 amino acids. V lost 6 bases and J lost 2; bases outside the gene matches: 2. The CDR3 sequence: CASSTGGTNEKLFF. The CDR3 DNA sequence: TGTGCCAGCAGCACAGGGGGGACTAATGAAAAACTGTTTTTT.

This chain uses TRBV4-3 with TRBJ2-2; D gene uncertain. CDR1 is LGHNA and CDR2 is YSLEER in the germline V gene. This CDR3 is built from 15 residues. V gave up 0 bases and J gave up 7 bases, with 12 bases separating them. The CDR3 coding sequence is TGCGCCAGCAGCCAAGATTGGGCGTGGAACGGGGAGCTGTTTTTT. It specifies CASSQDWAWNGELFF.